What follows are 21 T cell receptor beta chains derived from one specimen sequenced in a study of chemoradiotherapy in HPV16-positive cancers. Libraries were prepared by immunoSEQ multiplex PCR; TCRdb keeps only in-frame clonotypes and omits some of them. This sample yields thousands of clones, of which approximately 80% are seen a single time; 1.9% belongs to the top ten. The sample was taken from a patient who underwent chemoradiotherapy. These receptors originate from a human donor with HPV-associated anogenital cancer.

The chain is built from TRBV5-6 and TRBJ2-7; 8 bases map to TRBD1. V gave up 6 bases and J gave up 0 bases; unmatched junction bases: 5. The CDR3 is made up of 14 amino acids. Germline assignment: CDR1 SGHDT and CDR2 YYEEEE. CDR3 coding DNA: TGTGCCAGCACCTGGACAGGGCCCTCCTACGAGCAGTACTTC. Its translation: CASTWTGPSYEQYF.

The V gene is TRBV29-1, the J gene TRBJ2-1, with a possible D match to TRBD1 (6 bases). Germline V gene sequence: CDR1 SQVTM, CDR2 ANQGSEA. The ends were cut back, 4 bases at V and 4 bases at J, with 14 bases in the middle. There are 14 residues in the CDR3. The CDR3 nucleotides read TGCAGCGTTGCAACAGGGACGGGTTACAATGAGCAGTTCTTC. This codes for CSVATGTGYNEQFF.

This clone was seen only a few times. V usage is TRBV5-1 and J usage is TRBJ2-3, with no clear D. This CDR3 is 13 amino acids long. Germline assignment: CDR1 SGHRS and CDR2 YFSETQ. With 5 bases removed from V and 5 bases from J, the gap between germline ends came to 12 bases. CDR3 sequence (DNA): TGCGCCAGCAGTTTTACTTTAGGAGATACGCAGTATTTT. Translating gives CASSFTLGDTQYF.

V usage is TRBV6-6 and J usage is TRBJ2-5; 8 bases are a match to TRBD1. The CDR3 spans 12 residues. V lost 10 bases and J lost 3; bases outside the gene matches: 4. The V gene's germline CDR1 is MNHNY and CDR2 SVGAGI (reference sequence). CDR3 in amino acids: CATTGGEETQYF. The CDR3 region has the DNA TGTGCCACCACAGGGGGAGAAGAGACCCAGTACTTC.

V usage is TRBV6-1 and J usage is TRBJ2-1; D is possibly TRBD1 or TRBD2 (5 bases each). Between the trimmed V and J ends, which lost 0 bases and 5 bases, there was a span of 8 bases. The CDR3 sequence is 14 residues long. CDR1 is MNHNS and CDR2 is SASEGT in the germline V gene. CDR3 amino acids: CASSEALGHNEQFF. The CDR3 bases are TGTGCCAGCAGTGAAGCTTTGGGACACAATGAGCAGTTCTTC.

The chain uses TRBV29-1 and TRBJ1-3; D not certain. The length of the CDR3 is 15 residues. Between the trimmed V and J ends, which lost 3 bases and 0 bases, there was a span of 12 bases. Germline loops: CDR1 SQVTM, CDR2 ANQGSEA. The DNA for the CDR3 is TGCAGCGTTGACTTCGGCAGCCGCTCTGGAAACACCATATATTTT. Its translation: CSVDFGSRSGNTIYF.

V and J are TRBV19 and TRBJ1-5; maybe TRBD1 (5 bases). CDR3 length equals 15 residues. Trimming stripped 7 bases from V and 1 base from J, with 14 bases between. Germline V gene sequence: CDR1 LNHDA, CDR2 SQIVND (reference sequence). This chain's CDR3 is CASTSGAGSNQPQHF. CDR3 nucleotide sequence: TGTGCCAGTACATCTGGGGCAGGGAGCAATCAGCCCCAGCATTTT.

This rearrangement joins TRBV10-2 to TRBJ1-2; perhaps TRBD1 as D (5 bases). Germline V gene sequence: CDR1 WSHSY, CDR2 SAAADI. CDR3 size: 13 residues. The V and J ends lost 7 bases and 7 bases respectively, with 16 bases between them. The CDR3 loop is CASKARENSGYTF. CDR3 bases: TGCGCCAGCAAGGCCAGGGAGAATAGTGGCTACACCTTC.

The chain is built from TRBV9 and TRBJ2-7, with D tentatively TRBD2 (6 bases). CDR1 is SGDLS and CDR2 is YYNGEE in the germline V gene. The CDR3 totals 14 residues. Trimming took 2 bases from V and 6 from J, leaving 15 bases between them. The CDR3 sequence is CASSVRGKDGEQYF. CDR3 coding DNA: TGTGCCAGCAGCGTTCGCGGGAAGGACGGCGAGCAGTACTTC.

The rearrangement joins TRBV29-1 to TRBJ2-5, with TRBD2 identical over 11 bases. CDR1 and CDR2 (germline): SQVTM, ANQGSEA. The CDR3 extends over 12 amino acids. CDR3 in DNA: TGCAGTAGCGGGGGGGCGGGGGAGACCCAGTACTTC. Its protein is CSSGGAGETQYF.

The J gene is TRBJ2-3, the V gene TRBV5-6, with D hard to call. CDR3 length: 16 amino acids. Germline CDR1 is SGHDT and CDR2 is YYEEEE. V lost 4 bases to trimming and J lost 0 bases, with 15 bases between them. The CDR3 is CASSTLSAYSTDTQYF. CDR3 nucleotides: TGTGCCAGCAGCACCCTTTCGGCTTATAGCACAGATACGCAGTATTTT.

V gene TRBV6-1 combines with J gene TRBJ1-2; no clear D. Looked up from germline, CDR1 is MNHNS and CDR2 is SASEGT. Trimming removed 2 bases from V and 8 bases from J, with 6 bases in between. CDR3 length: 11 amino acids. The CDR3 nucleotides read TGTGCCAGCAGTGAACTGAACGGCTACACCTTC. Translating gives CASSELNGYTF.

The rearrangement joins TRBV5-4 to TRBJ2-3, with 8 positions matching TRBD1. V lost 2 bases and J lost 4; bases outside the gene matches: 6. The CDR3 runs to 15 residues. Germline CDR1 reads SGHNT; CDR2 reads YYREEE (reference sequence). CDR3 bases: TGTGCCAGCAGCTTAAGGACAGGGTATCCAGATACGCAGTATTTT. Encoded protein: CASSLRTGYPDTQYF.

The chain carries TRBV18 and TRBJ2-7, with 8 bases fitting TRBD1. The CDR3 covers 18 residues. From germline, CDR1 is KGHSH and CDR2 LQKENI. Trimming at V came to 2 bases and at J to 2 bases, leaving 14 bases not matched to a gene. The CDR3 nucleotides read TGTGCCAGCTCACCAACTTTCAGACAGGGGACCATACCCTACGAGCAGTACTTC. It yields the protein CASSPTFRQGTIPYEQYF.

This clone was counted once. For the CDR3, the DNA is TGTGCCTGGAGTCGAACAGGGAATTGGGAGCAGTACTTC. This codes for CAWSRTGNWEQYF. J is TRBJ2-7 and V is TRBV30; TRBD1 might be the D (6 bases). Per the germline V gene, CDR1 is GTSNPN and CDR2 is SVGIG (reference sequence). The CDR3 extends over 13 amino acids. V lost 2 bases and J 7 bases, leaving 15 bases between the germline ends.

CDR3 sequence reads: CASSQEGQTSSGANVLTF. The DNA of the CDR3 is TGCGCCAGCAGCCAAGAAGGACAGACCTCCTCTGGGGCCAACGTCCTGACTTTC. The chain recombines TRBV4-1 with TRBJ2-6, with D possibly being TRBD1 (6 bases). There are 18 residues in the CDR3. Germline CDR1 reads MGHRA; CDR2 reads YSYEKL. V was trimmed by 0 bases and J by 0 bases, leaving 12 bases between them.

The V and J genes are TRBV30 and TRBJ2-7; 8 bases fit TRBD2. The length of the CDR3 is 14 residues. Germline V gives CDR1 GTSNPN, CDR2 SVGIG (reference sequence). The J segment lost 3 bases and the V segment lost 5 bases, leaving 9 bases of the junction unmatched. CDR3 DNA: TGTGCCTGGGGGACGAGCGGGAGCTTCTACGAGCAGTACTTC. It specifies CAWGTSGSFYEQYF.

The V gene is TRBV18, the J gene TRBJ1-5; D is undetermined. V lost 6 bases to trimming and J lost 2 bases, with 8 bases between them. CDR1 KGHSH and CDR2 LQKENI come from the germline V gene. The CDR3 is made up of 13 amino acids. This CDR3 is CASSSSGNQPQHF. CDR3 sequence (DNA): TGTGCCAGCTCCTCATCGGGCAATCAGCCCCAGCATTTT.

This chain connects TRBV2 to TRBJ2-3; 9 nucleotides match TRBD2. The CDR3 contains 18 residues. Per germline, CDR1 SNHLY and CDR2 FYNNEI. V was pared by 6 bases and J by 1 base, with 14 bases of the junction left unmatched. CDR3 bases: TGTGCCAGCAGCCCCCGGGAGCGGGGGGATCTTCGCACAGATACGCAGTATTTT. This codes for CASSPRERGDLRTDTQYF.

This clone appeared a few times. The chain carries TRBV28 and TRBJ1-2; D not certain. The CDR3 has 13 amino acids. Germline CDR1 MDHEN, CDR2 SYDVKM. V lost 4 bases and J lost 8, with 14 bases in between. CDR3 loop: CASSSRARKGYTF. CDR3 bases: TGTGCCAGCAGTTCTAGGGCCAGAAAGGGCTACACCTTC.

The chain is built from TRBV5-3 and TRBJ2-6; D not certain. TRBV5-3 falls under the ORF class, with uncertain function. The CDR3 has 13 residues. The V gene lost 4 bases and the J gene lost 2 bases, with 4 bases spanning the gap. The CDR3 bases are TGTGCCAGAAGCCTGCCTGGGGCCAACGTCCTGACTTTC. This gives the protein CARSLPGANVLTF.